The present T cell receptor (beta chain) was sequenced within a study of blood T cell repertoires in COVID-19. The study drew participants aged 18 to 89 years from approximately 23 US areas. The study assigned cohorts using participant-reported clinical history. Cohort 3 recovered donors had two negative PCRs, clearance, or symptom resolution. V was pared by 3 bases and J by 7 bases, with 2 bases of the junction left unmatched. Germline V CDR1 and CDR2: SGHTA, FQGNSA. The CDR3 loop spans 13 amino acids. Assay used: immunoSEQ multiplex PCR; TCRdb lists only in-frame clones, some missing. The sample has 250,000 to 350,000 clones, roughly 89% seen once.

This chain links TRBV7-2 with TRBJ2-7, with 11 nucleotides matching TRBD1. The receptor was isolated from a woman between 18 and 30 years old who had recovered from COVID-19. Sequenced input: PBMCs or T cells enriched from blood (not recorded which). The CDR3 reads CASSFGTGGEQYF. CDR3 DNA sequence: TGTGCCAGCAGCTTCGGGACAGGGGGAGAGCAGTACTTC.